This passage covers 21 T cell receptor beta chains from one sample sequenced in a study of siplizumab effects on memory and regulatory T cells. Data came from immunoSEQ multiplex PCR; TCRdb stores just in-frame clones and leaves some out. The sample has 90,000 to 130,000 clones, roughly 92% seen once. Sequenced material: CD4+ T cells sorted from blood. These receptors came from a human donor in good health.

This clone was recorded a few times. The chain employs TRBV27 and TRBJ2-1; 11 bases are a match to TRBD1. The germline gives CDR1 MNHEY, CDR2 SMNVEV (reference sequence). V lost 4 bases, J lost 6 bases, and 8 bases stayed unmatched. The CDR3 contains 16 residues. CDR3 nucleotide sequence: TGTGCCAGCAGTTCATTAACCGGGACAGGGGGCAATGAGCAGTTCTTC. It specifies CASSSLTGTGGNEQFF.

The CDR3 sequence is CASSVVQGMAGELFF. CDR3 nucleotides: TGTGCCAGCAGCGTCGTACAGGGGATGGCCGGGGAGCTGTTTTTT. The chain joins TRBV9 to TRBJ2-2; 7 nucleotides align to TRBD1. V shed 2 bases, J shed 6 bases, and the junction held 7 bases outside the gene matches. The CDR3 extends over 15 amino acids. Germline CDR1 and CDR2: SGDLS and YYNGEE.

The V call is TRBV23-1, the J call TRBJ2-7; D may be TRBD2 (7 bases). TRBV23-1 counts as an open reading frame of uncertain function. V lost 8 bases and J lost 2, with 19 bases in between. This CDR3 is 15 amino acids long. The CDR3 bases are TGCGCCAGCGGACGCGGGGGCGGGGTAACCTACGAGCAGTACTTC. Amino acid sequence: CASGRGGGVTYEQYF.

V and J are TRBV7-9 and TRBJ2-1; maybe TRBD1 (6 bases). Germline V gives CDR1 SEHNR, CDR2 FQNEAQ (reference sequence). Trimming removed 1 base at V and 7 bases at J, with 14 bases between. This CDR3 has 15 residues. CDR3 amino acids: CASSLEGTRWNEQFF. The CDR3 bases are TGTGCCAGCAGCTTAGAAGGGACAAGGTGGAATGAGCAGTTCTTC.

The chain employs TRBV15 and TRBJ2-3; D is possibly TRBD1 or TRBD2 (5 bases each). The CDR3 totals 14 residues. Looked up from germline, CDR1 is LNHNV and CDR2 is YYDKDF (reference sequence). The V end was cut by 8 bases, the J end by 1 base, with 13 bases between. The CDR3 protein is CATGGLDGTDTQYF. CDR3 nucleotide sequence: TGTGCCACCGGGGGTCTGGACGGCACAGATACGCAGTATTTT.

The chain is built from TRBV29-1 and TRBJ1-4, with TRBD1 identical over 8 bases. V shed 6 bases and J 7 bases; nucleotides not matched to a gene: 7. Germline V gene sequence: CDR1 SQVTM, CDR2 ANQGSEA. The CDR3 spans 13 residues. The CDR3 is CSVPGGAGEKLFF. The DNA of the CDR3 is TGCAGCGTCCCAGGGGGCGCGGGTGAAAAACTGTTTTTT.

The chain has TRBV7-9 and TRBJ1-3; D remains ambiguous. The CDR3 sequence is 14 residues long. V lost 11 bases and J lost 0, with 14 bases in between. CDR1 is SEHNR, CDR2 FQNEAQ, per germline (reference sequence). CDR3 coding DNA: TGTGCCGGAGGCTCCGGTGTCTCTGGAAACACCATATATTTT. Translating it yields CAGGSGVSGNTIYF.

Only one count was recorded for this clone. V usage is TRBV5-1 and J usage is TRBJ2-3; unclear D gene. Germline V gives CDR1 SGHRS, CDR2 YFSETQ. The CDR3 contains 15 residues. V dropped 0 bases and J dropped 0 bases, with 8 bases sitting between them. In DNA form, the CDR3 reads TGCGCCAGCAGCTTGGCGCAGCAGAGCACAGATACGCAGTATTTT. Its translation: CASSLAQQSTDTQYF.

The chain links TRBV7-8 to TRBJ2-5; D perhaps matches TRBD2 (5 bases). V shed 1 base and J shed 1 base, with 7 bases lying between them. Germline values: CDR1 SGHVS, CDR2 FQNEAQ. There are 14 residues in the CDR3. CDR3 sequence reads: CASSLDGVQETQYF. In DNA form, the CDR3 reads TGTGCCAGCAGCTTAGACGGGGTCCAAGAGACCCAGTACTTC.

The J gene is TRBJ2-7, the V gene TRBV27; D ambiguous. CDR1 and CDR2 from the germline V gene are MNHEY and SMNVEV (reference sequence). Trimming stripped 3 bases from V and 4 bases from J, with 4 bases between. The CDR3 has 11 residues. The CDR3 DNA sequence: TGTGCCAGCAGTTTGGGATACGAGCAGTACTTC. Amino acids: CASSLGYEQYF.

The V gene is TRBV7-2, the J gene TRBJ1-2; perhaps TRBD1 as D (6 bases). Germline assignment: CDR1 SGHTA and CDR2 FQGNSA. V was shortened by 5 bases and J by 6 bases, with 22 bases between the two germline ends. CDR3 length equals 16 residues. The CDR3 protein is CASSPSTGQGYDGYTF. CDR3 bases: TGTGCCAGCAGCCCATCCACAGGGCAGGGGTATGATGGCTACACCTTC.

The V call is TRBV6-6, the J call TRBJ1-1; TRBD1 agrees at 10 bases. Germline CDR1 and CDR2: MNHNY and SVGAGI (reference sequence). This CDR3 spans 13 amino acids. V was pared by 8 bases and J by 3 bases, with 3 bases of the junction left unmatched. CDR3 loop: CASPGQGYTEAFF. CDR3 nucleotides: TGTGCCAGCCCGGGACAGGGGTACACTGAAGCTTTCTTT.

The chain uses TRBV13 and TRBJ2-2; TRBD1 aligns across 9 bases. This CDR3 is 16 amino acids long. After removal of 5 bases from V and 4 bases from J, the junction contained 8 bases not matched to a gene. Looked up from germline, CDR1 is PRHDT and CDR2 is FYEKMQ (reference sequence). CDR3 sequence reads: CASSNTGTGFTGELFF. The CDR3 nucleotides are TGTGCCAGCAGCAACACCGGGACAGGGTTCACCGGGGAGCTGTTTTTT.

This sequence joins TRBV12-5 and TRBJ2-1; D is unclear. The CDR3 covers 10 residues. Trimming shortened V by 2 bases and J by 13 bases, and 6 bases separated the two germline ends. Germline CDR1 is LGHNT and CDR2 is FRNRAP. CDR3 in amino acids: CASGLPPQFF. DNA of the CDR3: TGTGCTAGTGGTTTGCCCCCTCAGTTCTTC.

The chain combines TRBV20-1 with TRBJ1-1; D may be TRBD1 (6 bases). Germline values: CDR1 DFQATT, CDR2 SNEGSKA (reference sequence). The CDR3 runs to 11 residues. The ends were cut back, 5 bases at V and 4 bases at J, with 8 bases in the middle. This CDR3 reads CSARGATEAFF. The CDR3 DNA is TGCAGTGCTCGGGGGGCCACTGAAGCTTTCTTT.

The chain is built from TRBV7-9 and TRBJ1-1; D is perhaps TRBD1 (5 bases). The V gene's germline CDR1 is SEHNR and CDR2 FQNEAQ (reference sequence). The CDR3 contains 14 residues. V was clipped by 3 bases and J by 5 bases, with 13 bases between them. This CDR3 is CASSFGRDLTEAFF. The CDR3 region has the DNA TGTGCCAGCAGCTTCGGCAGGGATCTTACTGAAGCTTTCTTT.

J is TRBJ2-7 and V is TRBV5-1, with D tentatively TRBD2 (6 bases). The germline gives CDR1 SGHRS, CDR2 YFSETQ. V was clipped by 4 bases and J by 2 bases, with 16 bases between them. CDR3 length: 15 amino acids. The chain's CDR3 is CASSGYGGDAYEQYF. In nucleotides, the CDR3 is TGCGCCAGCAGCGGCTACGGCGGGGATGCCTACGAGCAGTACTTC.

This chain uses TRBV6-6 with TRBJ1-1; 7 bases are shared with TRBD1. Losses at the gene ends were 6 bases for V and 1 base for J; bases not matched to a gene: 5. The length of the CDR3 is 14 residues. Germline CDR1 is MNHNY and CDR2 is SVGAGI (reference sequence). The CDR3 DNA reads as TGTGCCAGCAGCCACAGGGGAGAGAACACTGAAGCTTTCTTT. Translated, it gives CASSHRGENTEAFF.

This chain connects TRBV7-9 to TRBJ2-5; TRBD1 matches at 7 bases. CDR3 length: 14 amino acids. The trim removed 3 bases at V and 2 bases at J, leaving 3 bases unmatched. The germline gives CDR1 SEHNR, CDR2 FQNEAQ (reference sequence). DNA of the CDR3: TGTGCCAGCAGCTTGGGGACAGTACAAGAGACCCAGTACTTC. It codes for CASSLGTVQETQYF.

The CDR3 nucleotides are TGTGCCAGCAGCCGTGGCCTAGCGGGAGGGGTGGACGGGGAGCTGTTTTTT. It codes for CASSRGLAGGVDGELFF. V and J are TRBV4-2 and TRBJ2-2, with 12 bases that match TRBD2. Trimming removed 4 bases from V and 7 bases from J; junction bases left unmatched: 10. The V gene's germline CDR1 is LGHNA and CDR2 YNFKEQ. The CDR3 length is 17 residues.

CDR3 bases: TGTGCCAGCAGCTTAGAATATGCGTCCTATAATTCACCCCTCCACTTT. The encoded protein is CASSLEYASYNSPLHF. The chain uses TRBV7-2 and TRBJ1-6; no firm D call. CDR1 SGHTA and CDR2 FQGNSA come from the germline V gene. Trimming shortened V by 1 base and J by 1 base, and 8 bases separated the two germline ends. The CDR3 covers 16 residues.